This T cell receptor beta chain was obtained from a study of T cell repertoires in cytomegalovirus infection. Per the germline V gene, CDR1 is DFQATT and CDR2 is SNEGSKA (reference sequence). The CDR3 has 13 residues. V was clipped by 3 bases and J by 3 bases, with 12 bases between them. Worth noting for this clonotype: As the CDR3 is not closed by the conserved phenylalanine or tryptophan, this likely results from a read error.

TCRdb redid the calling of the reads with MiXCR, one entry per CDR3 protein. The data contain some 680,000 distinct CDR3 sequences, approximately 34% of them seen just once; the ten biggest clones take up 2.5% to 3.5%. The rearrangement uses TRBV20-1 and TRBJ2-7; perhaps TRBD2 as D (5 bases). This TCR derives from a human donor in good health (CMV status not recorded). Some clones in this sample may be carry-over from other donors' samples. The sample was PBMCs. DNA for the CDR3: TGCAGTGCTAGTGTTCCGGGATACTACGAGCAGTACTTA. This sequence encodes CSASVPGYYEQYL.